The 25 T cell receptor beta chains in this list originate from one sample, sequenced in a study of blood T cell repertoires in COVID-19. The protocol was immunoSEQ multiplex PCR, while the TCRdb copy is restricted to in-frame clones and leaves out a portion. This table has 250,000 to 400,000 clones, 70% to 90% appearing once. The sequenced material came from peripheral blood. These receptors were collected from a woman aged 30 to 39 with COVID-19, enrolled during active disease.

The chain uses TRBV19 and TRBJ1-5; D not resolved. Trimming removed 1 base from V and 3 bases from J, with 7 bases in between. The CDR3 sequence is 14 residues long. Germline CDR1 LNHDA, CDR2 SQIVND (reference sequence). The CDR3 DNA follows: TGTGCCAGTAGTATAGTTGACATCAATCAGCCCCAGCATTTT. This codes for CASSIVDINQPQHF.

This chain uses TRBV19 with TRBJ2-1; TRBD2 agrees at 12 bases. CDR3 size: 17 residues. Germline V CDR1 and CDR2: LNHDA, SQIVND (reference sequence). J was trimmed by 3 bases and V by 6 bases; bases with no gene match: 9. The CDR3 is CASSNRGTSGFYNEQFF. In nucleotides, the CDR3 is TGTGCCAGTAGCAATCGGGGGACTAGCGGGTTCTACAATGAGCAGTTCTTC.

This clone was detected only a few times. The rearrangement links TRBV5-5 to TRBJ2-2; D not resolved. Germline CDR1 SGHKS, CDR2 YYEKEE (reference sequence). With 0 bases removed from V and 3 bases from J, the gap between germline ends came to 6 bases. The CDR3 loop spans 14 amino acids. CDR3: CASSLGLHTGELFF. In nucleotides, the CDR3 is TGTGCCAGCAGCTTGGGGCTGCACACCGGGGAGCTGTTTTTT.

V is TRBV11-3 and J is TRBJ2-1, with D possibly being TRBD2 (5 bases). The germline V and J ends were trimmed by 6 bases and 9 bases, with 18 bases remaining between them. In germline, CDR1 is SGHNT, CDR2 YENEEA. The CDR3 totals 14 residues. The CDR3 protein is CASSHTGNWGEQFF. Here the CDR3 DNA reads TGTGCCAGCAGTCACACGGGAAATTGGGGTGAGCAGTTCTTC.

The CDR3 nucleotides read TGTGCCAGCAGCTTAGGACAGGGGGGCTATGGCTACACCTTC. As protein: CASSLGQGGYGYTF. The chain carries TRBV13 and TRBJ1-2; TRBD1 matches at 8 bases. The trim removed 0 bases at V and 4 bases at J, leaving 1 base unmatched. This CDR3 comprises 14 residues. CDR1 is PRHDT and CDR2 is FYEKMQ in the germline V gene (reference sequence). The variable domain in full, with the rest retrieved from reference TRBV13 and TRBJ1-2, is AAGVIQSPRHLIKEKRETATLKCYPIPRHDTVYWYQQGPGQDPQFLISFYEKMQSDKGSIPDRFSAQQFSDYHSELNMSSLELGDSALYFCASSLGQGGYGYTFGSGTRLTVV.

The gene calls are TRBV11-2 and TRBJ1-2; possible D gene TRBD1, 5 bases. Germline V gives CDR1 SGHAT, CDR2 FQNNGV. Trimming pared 0 bases from V and 4 bases from J, leaving 12 bases between. CDR3 length: 15 residues. The CDR3 DNA follows: TGTGCCAGCAGCTTAGACCGAAGGGGACTCTATGGCTACACCTTC. It codes for CASSLDRRGLYGYTF. The entire variable domain, with the rest obtained from reference TRBV11-2 and TRBJ1-2, is as follows: EAGVAQSPRYKIIEKRQSVAFWCNPISGHATLYWYQQILGQGPKLLIQFQNNGVVDDSQLPKDRFSAERLKGVDSTLKIQPAKLEDSAVYLCASSLDRRGLYGYTFGSGTRLTVV.

This chain connects TRBV6-5 to TRBJ1-1, with D perhaps TRBD1 (6 bases). Germline V gene data show CDR1 as MNHEY and CDR2 as SVGAGI. The V end was cut by 6 bases, the J end by 1 base, with 12 bases between. This CDR3 has 14 amino acids. As DNA, the CDR3 is TGTGCCAGCAGGGATAGGGGGAAGAACACTGAAGCTTTCTTT. It is translated as CASRDRGKNTEAFF.

The genes are TRBV7-8 and TRBJ2-7, with TRBD2 as a possible D gene (5 bases). Germline CDR1 reads SGHVS; CDR2 reads FQNEAQ. The CDR3 sequence is 11 residues long. Deletions cut 8 bases from V and 1 base from J, with 6 bases between. The CDR3 protein is CASPGSYEQYV. CDR3 bases: TGTGCCAGCCCGGGGTCCTACGAGCAGTACGTC.

The chain's CDR3 is CASRFTGTGSSEQYF. CDR3 in DNA: TGCGCCAGCAGATTTACCGGGACAGGTTCTTCCGAGCAGTACTTC. The gene calls are TRBV5-1 and TRBJ2-7; TRBD1 matches 8 bases. Germline V gene data show CDR1 as SGHRS and CDR2 as YFSETQ. V lost 5 bases and J lost 6; bases outside the gene matches: 13. This CDR3 contains 15 residues.

V usage is TRBV28 and J usage is TRBJ1-1, with 7 bases matching TRBD1. The CDR3 loop spans 13 amino acids. Losses at the gene ends were 5 bases for V and 4 bases for J; bases not matched to a gene: 4. CDR1 and CDR2 (germline): MDHEN, SYDVKM. This CDR3 reads CASSGDRATEAFF. The CDR3 bases are TGTGCCAGCAGTGGGGACAGAGCCACTGAAGCTTTCTTT.

The gene calls are TRBV7-9 and TRBJ2-2; perhaps TRBD2 as D (6 bases). Between the trimmed V and J ends, which lost 5 bases and 0 bases, there was a span of 7 bases. The CDR3 is made up of 14 amino acids. Germline assignment: CDR1 SEHNR and CDR2 FQNEAQ (reference sequence). CDR3: CASSRDSNTGELFF. CDR3 sequence (DNA): TGTGCCAGCAGCCGGGACTCGAACACCGGGGAGCTGTTTTTT.

This clone was seen only a few times. This sequence joins TRBV5-4 and TRBJ1-6; D remains ambiguous. V lost 0 bases and J 7 bases, leaving 5 bases between the germline ends. The germline CDR1 and CDR2 sequences are SGHNT and YYREEE (reference sequence). This CDR3 contains 13 residues. CDR3 bases: TGTGCCAGCAGCTTGGAACAGAATTCACCCCTCCACTTT. Protein sequence: CASSLEQNSPLHF.

V usage is TRBV11-2 and J usage is TRBJ1-5; D possibly corresponds to TRBD1 (5 bases). The CDR3 length is 13 residues. V was trimmed by 3 bases and J by 4 bases, leaving 7 bases between them. In germline, CDR1 is SGHAT, CDR2 FQNNGV. CDR3 coding DNA: TGTGCCAGCAGCTTTCAGGGTAATCAGCCCCAGCATTTT. Encoded protein: CASSFQGNQPQHF.

The CDR3 here is CASSLGGLNEKLFF. The DNA of the CDR3 is TGTGCCAGCAGTTTAGGGGGTTTGAATGAAAAACTGTTTTTT. This chain links TRBV6-5 with TRBJ1-4, with a weak D call TRBD1 (6 bases). CDR3 size: 14 residues. Trimming pared 4 bases from V and 5 bases from J, leaving 11 bases between. The germline CDR1 and CDR2 sequences are MNHEY and SVGAGI.

This clone was seen a few times. The genes are TRBV6-2 or TRBV6-3 and TRBJ2-4; D is ambiguous. V dropped 4 bases and J dropped 0 bases, with 7 bases sitting between them. The germline V gene has CDR1 MNHEY and CDR2 SVGEGT. This CDR3 has 14 amino acids. CDR3 coding DNA: TGTGCCAGCAGTTTATCGGTAGCCAAAAACATTCAGTACTTC. Its protein product is CASSLSVAKNIQYF.

The genes are TRBV6-1 and TRBJ2-1, with 10 bases identical to TRBD1. In germline, CDR1 is MNHNS, CDR2 SASEGT. With V trimmed by 4 bases and J by 0 bases, 6 bases remained unmatched. This CDR3 spans 17 amino acids. The CDR3 region has the DNA TGTGCCAGCAGTGCCCGGACAGGGGGGAGCTCCTACAATGAGCAGTTCTTC. It codes for CASSARTGGSSYNEQFF.

The chain has TRBV6-5 and TRBJ2-7, with 7 bases identical to TRBD2. The CDR3 totals 13 residues. Per germline, CDR1 MNHEY and CDR2 SVGAGI. V was clipped by 10 bases and J by 7 bases; unmatched bases: 13. The CDR3 loop reads CATAAQAGFEQYV. CDR3 sequence (DNA): TGTGCCACCGCCGCTCAAGCGGGGTTTGAGCAGTACGTC.

The DNA of the CDR3 is TGTGCCAGTCAACAGCTTAACACCGGGGAGCTGTTTTTT. Residues: CASQQLNTGELFF. The rearrangement links TRBV19 to TRBJ2-2; D remains ambiguous. Trimming took off 8 bases at V and 2 bases at J, with 9 bases between the two ends. The CDR3 extends over 13 amino acids. In germline, CDR1 is LNHDA, CDR2 SQIVND (reference sequence). The whole variable domain, filled in from reference TRBV19 and TRBJ2-2, reads DGGITQSPKYLFRKEGQNVTLSCEQNLNHDAMYWYRQDPGQGLRLIYYSQIVNDFQKGDIAEGYSVSREKKESFPLTVTSAQKNPTAFYLCASQQLNTGELFFGEGSRLTVL.

This clone has only a few counts. The chain employs TRBV30 and TRBJ1-2; D may be TRBD1 (6 bases). V was clipped by 1 base and J by 3 bases, with 15 bases between them. This CDR3 comprises 15 residues. Germline V gene lookup returns CDR1 GTSNPN and CDR2 SVGIG (reference sequence). CDR3 region: CAWSGLRGLHYGYTF. The CDR3 DNA is TGTGCCTGGAGTGGCCTCAGGGGTTTGCACTATGGCTACACCTTC.

The chain joins TRBV18 to TRBJ1-5; D gene uncertain. The V end was cut by 6 bases, the J end by 0 bases, with 9 bases between. CDR1 KGHSH and CDR2 LQKENI come from the germline V gene. This CDR3 contains 14 residues. The CDR3 is CASSREHSNQPQHF. Written as DNA, the CDR3 is TGTGCCAGCTCTCGAGAGCATAGCAATCAGCCCCAGCATTTT.

The chain employs TRBV6-2 or TRBV6-3 and TRBJ1-6; unclear D gene. With 5 bases removed from V and 6 bases from J, the gap between germline ends came to 14 bases. The CDR3 is made up of 15 amino acids. Germline V gene sequence: CDR1 MNHEY, CDR2 SVGEGT. Here the CDR3 reads CASSLTLGGNSPLHF. CDR3 DNA sequence: TGTGCCAGCAGTCTCACCTTGGGAGGTAATTCACCCCTCCACTTT.

The chain is built from TRBV7-2 and TRBJ1-2, with 9 bases fitting TRBD1. The V and J ends lost 5 bases and 8 bases, in that order; junction bases with no gene match: 9. This CDR3 region has 14 residues. The germline V gene has CDR1 SGHTA and CDR2 FQGNSA. The DNA for the CDR3 is TGTGCCAGCAGCGAGGACAGGGGCGGTAGCGGCTACACCTTC. Amino acids: CASSEDRGGSGYTF.

The chain carries TRBV2 and TRBJ1-5; D not certain. CDR1 and CDR2 (germline): SNHLY, FYNNEI. The CDR3 spans 15 residues. V shed 0 bases and J shed 5 bases, with 11 bases lying between them. Here the CDR3 reads CASSEALRVHQPQHF. The CDR3 coding sequence is TGTGCCAGCAGTGAAGCGCTGAGGGTCCATCAGCCCCAGCATTTT.

The gene calls are TRBV29-1 and TRBJ1-1; D is unresolved. The CDR3 totals 13 residues. The V end lost 4 bases, the J end lost 1 base, and 10 bases lay between the germline ends. Germline V CDR1 and CDR2: SQVTM, ANQGSEA. The CDR3: CSVVAFTNTEAFF. Written as DNA, the CDR3 is TGCAGCGTTGTGGCCTTTACGAACACTGAAGCTTTCTTT.

V is TRBV5-1 and J is TRBJ2-3, with 9 bases aligning to TRBD2. The CDR3 extends over 15 amino acids. In germline, CDR1 is SGHRS, CDR2 YFSETQ. Losses at the gene ends were 4 bases for V and 4 bases for J; bases not matched to a gene: 7. The CDR3 reads CASSPGGGGADTQYF. CDR3 sequence (DNA): TGCGCCAGCAGCCCTGGGGGCGGGGGGGCAGATACGCAGTATTTT.